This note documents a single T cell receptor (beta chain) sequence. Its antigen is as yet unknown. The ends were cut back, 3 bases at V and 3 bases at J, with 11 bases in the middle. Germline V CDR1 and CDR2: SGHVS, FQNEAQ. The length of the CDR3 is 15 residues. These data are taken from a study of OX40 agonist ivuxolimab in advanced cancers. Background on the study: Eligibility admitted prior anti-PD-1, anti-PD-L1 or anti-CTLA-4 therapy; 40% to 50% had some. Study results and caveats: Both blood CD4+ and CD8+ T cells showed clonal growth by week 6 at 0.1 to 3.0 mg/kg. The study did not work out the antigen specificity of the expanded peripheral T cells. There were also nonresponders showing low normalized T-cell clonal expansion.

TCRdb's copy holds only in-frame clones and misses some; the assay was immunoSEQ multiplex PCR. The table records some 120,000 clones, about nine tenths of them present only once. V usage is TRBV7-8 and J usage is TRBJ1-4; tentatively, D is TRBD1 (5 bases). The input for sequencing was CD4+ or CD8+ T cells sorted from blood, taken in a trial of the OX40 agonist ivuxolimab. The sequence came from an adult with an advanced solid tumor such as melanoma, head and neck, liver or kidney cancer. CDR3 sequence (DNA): TGTGCCAGCAGCTTCGGTGGGGCAGCTAATGAAAAACTGTTTTTT. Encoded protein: CASSFGGAANEKLFF.